The 25 T cell receptor beta chains reported below all come from one sample, sequenced in a study of T-cell reconstitution after alpha-beta-depleted transplantation in children. A TCRbeta library incorporating unique molecular identifiers was prepared. A single record per CDR3 protein comes from TCRdb applying MiXCR to the PCR reads. The sample holds 350,000 to 400,000 distinct CDR3 sequences, about a fifth seen once. Source: PBMCs from the stem cell graft donor, taken from the stem cell graft. The source of these receptors is a human donor who donated a stem cell graft to a child with acute myeloid leukemia.

The chain couples TRBV25-1 to TRBJ1-4, with D unclear. The germline CDR1 and CDR2 sequences are MGHDK and SYGVNS. V lost 3 bases to trimming and J lost 0 bases, with 5 bases between them. The CDR3 is made up of 14 amino acids. CDR3 sequence reads: CASSEWATNEKLFF. CDR3 DNA: TGTGCCAGCAGTGAGTGGGCAACTAATGAAAAACTGTTTTTT. Full variable domain (remainder filled in from reference TRBV25-1 and TRBJ1-4): EADIYQTPRYLVIGTGKKITLECSQTMGHDKMYWYQQDPGMELHLIHYSYGVNSTEKGDLSSESTVSRIRTEHFPLTLESARPSHTSQYLCASSEWATNEKLFFGSGTQLSVL.

This clonotype was counted only a few times. The chain couples TRBV5-6 to TRBJ2-5; D not resolved. The CDR3 covers 14 residues. The germline gives CDR1 SGHDT, CDR2 YYEEEE. Trimming pared 3 bases from V and 1 base from J, leaving 10 bases between. The CDR3 sequence: CASSSLGRQETQYF. CDR3 coding DNA: TGTGCCAGCAGCTCCCTGGGTCGCCAAGAGACCCAGTACTTC.

This clonotype was recorded a few times. This chain connects TRBV20-1 to TRBJ2-3; 8 bases are a match to TRBD2. From germline, CDR1 is DFQATT and CDR2 SNEGSKA (reference sequence). The CDR3 is made up of 14 amino acids. V shed 6 bases and J 4 bases; nucleotides not matched to a gene: 9. Written as DNA, the CDR3 is TGCAGTGCCCCTGGACTAGCAGAAGCAGATACGCAGTATTTT. This encodes CSAPGLAEADTQYF.

The chain has TRBV20-1 and TRBJ2-5; no clear D. CDR3 size: 13 residues. CDR1 DFQATT and CDR2 SNEGSKA come from the germline V gene (reference sequence). V lost 6 bases to trimming and J lost 2 bases, with 13 bases between them. For the CDR3, the DNA is TGCAGTGCAATAGAGTCCCAGCAAGAGACCCAGTACTTC. It codes for CSAIESQQETQYF.

This clonotype was counted many times. This sequence joins TRBV20-1 and TRBJ2-1, with 12 nucleotides matching TRBD2. The CDR3 has 17 residues. J gave up 8 bases and V 0 bases, and 11 bases lay outside the gene matches. CDR1 and CDR2 from the germline V gene are DFQATT and SNEGSKA (reference sequence). Here the CDR3 reads CSARDLASGRARYEQFF. CDR3 DNA sequence: TGCAGTGCTAGAGATCTGGCTAGCGGGAGGGCCAGGTATGAGCAGTTCTTC.

The chain is built from TRBV28 and TRBJ2-3; 11 bases match TRBD1. CDR3 length equals 16 residues. Germline CDR1 MDHEN, CDR2 SYDVKM. V lost 7 bases to trimming and J lost 4 bases; unmatched junction nucleotides: 10. For the CDR3, the DNA is TGTGCCAGCAAACCCCCACGGACAGGGGGCGCAGATACGCAGTATTTT. It yields the protein CASKPPRTGGADTQYF.

V usage is TRBV7-2 and J usage is TRBJ2-4; D is perhaps TRBD1 (5 bases). Per germline, CDR1 SGHTA and CDR2 FQGNSA. V lost 2 bases and J lost 0, with 8 bases in between. The CDR3 is 15 amino acids. CDR3 DNA sequence: TGTGCCAGCAGCTTACAGGGAATAGCCAAAAACATTCAGTACTTC. Protein product: CASSLQGIAKNIQYF.

This chain connects TRBV5-1 to TRBJ1-4; TRBD1 is a possible D gene (5 bases). The length of the CDR3 is 13 residues. Trimming removed 3 bases from V and 6 bases from J, with 9 bases in between. Per germline, CDR1 SGHRS and CDR2 YFSETQ. CDR3 amino acids: CASSSLQDEKLFF. The DNA of the CDR3 is TGCGCCAGCAGCTCCCTACAGGATGAAAAACTGTTTTTT.

This clonotype was observed a few times. J is TRBJ1-2 and V is TRBV5-5, with 7 positions matching TRBD1. J gave up 3 bases and V 5 bases, and 10 bases lay outside the gene matches. This CDR3 contains 15 residues. Looked up from germline, CDR1 is SGHKS and CDR2 is YYEKEE (reference sequence). The CDR3 protein is CASSFETGSDYGYTF. Here the CDR3 DNA reads TGTGCCAGCAGTTTTGAGACAGGGTCGGACTATGGCTACACCTTC.

There are a few counts of this clonotype. CDR3 sequence reads: CATSDPDRYNEQFF. Written as DNA, the CDR3 is TGTGCCACCAGTGACCCGGACAGGTACAATGAGCAGTTCTTC. The gene calls are TRBV24-1 and TRBJ2-1; 7 nucleotides match TRBD1. The CDR3 totals 14 residues. Trimming removed 4 bases from V and 4 bases from J; junction bases left unmatched: 3. Germline CDR1 is KGHDR and CDR2 is SFDVKD.

The chain combines TRBV11-2 with TRBJ2-7; 13 positions match TRBD2. This CDR3 contains 14 residues. From germline, CDR1 is SGHAT and CDR2 FQNNGV. Trimming removed 4 bases from V and 8 bases from J; junction bases left unmatched: 5. The CDR3 sequence: CASSWTSGRSQQYF. CDR3 nucleotides: TGTGCCAGCAGCTGGACTAGCGGGAGATCGCAGCAGTACTTC.

This clonotype was seen ten or more times. The rearrangement uses TRBV7-6 and TRBJ2-3, with TRBD2 matching over 10 bases. V was pared by 6 bases and J by 2 bases, with 5 bases of the junction left unmatched. The CDR3 is 15 residues long. CDR1 and CDR2 (germline): SGHVS, FNYEAQ. In nucleotides, the CDR3 is TGTGCCAGCAGTTCTAGCGGGGGTAACACAGATACGCAGTATTTT. Translation: CASSSSGGNTDTQYF.

The rearrangement links TRBV27 to TRBJ1-5; 7 bases map to TRBD1. The CDR3 has 14 amino acids. Germline trimming cut 6 bases from V and 6 bases from J; bases unmatched to any gene: 8. The germline CDR1 and CDR2 sequences are MNHEY and SMNVEV (reference sequence). The CDR3 loop is CASSPGGAVQPQHF. As DNA, the CDR3 is TGTGCCAGCAGCCCAGGGGGAGCGGTTCAGCCCCAGCATTTT.

The J gene is TRBJ2-3, the V gene TRBV12-3 or TRBV12-4; weak D call: TRBD2 (7 bases). The V gene lost 3 bases and the J gene lost 3 bases, with 13 bases spanning the gap. CDR3 length: 15 amino acids. CDR3: CASSFFGGRTDTQYF. The CDR3 DNA is TGTGCCAGCAGTTTTTTCGGGGGGCGGACAGATACGCAGTATTTT.

This clonotype was seen many times. The chain couples TRBV29-1 to TRBJ2-2; TRBD1 is a possible D gene (6 bases). V lost 7 bases, J lost 7 bases, and 16 bases lay in between. CDR1 is SQVTM, CDR2 ANQGSEA, per germline. The CDR3 consists of 13 residues. The CDR3 spells CSATQGTYGELFF. In DNA form, the CDR3 reads TGCAGCGCAACACAGGGAACATACGGGGAGCTGTTTTTT.

A note on this clonotype: One end of the junction varies from germline; a read error may be responsible. This chain uses TRBV12-3 or TRBV12-4 with TRBJ2-1; D remains unclear. This CDR3 is built from 13 residues. The CDR3 nucleotides are TGTGCCAGCAGCCGGGCGAGCACTGTTGAGGAGTTCTTC. It specifies CASSRASTVEEFF.

The sample holds a few counts of this clonotype. The chain couples TRBV11-1 to TRBJ1-2; D unclear. Per germline, CDR1 SGHAT and CDR2 FQDESV (reference sequence). The CDR3 is 18 residues long. Trimming shortened V by 3 bases and J by 3 bases, and 23 bases separated the two germline ends. The CDR3, as DNA: TGTGCCAGCAGCTTGAAGGAGTCAAGAAGCCCCGTATACTATGGCTACACCTTC. Its protein is CASSLKESRSPVYYGYTF.

Here the CDR3 DNA reads TGTGCCAGCAGCTTAGGGCTAGCGGCAATGAACACCGGGGAGCTGTTTTTT. It codes for CASSLGLAAMNTGELFF. V gene TRBV7-2 combines with J gene TRBJ2-2, with 7 bases fitting TRBD2. There are 17 residues in the CDR3. V lost 1 base, J lost 1 base, and 6 bases stayed unmatched. Germline lookup yields CDR1 SGHTA and CDR2 FQGNSA.

This clonotype has ten or more counts. The V and J genes are TRBV10-3 and TRBJ2-7, with D possibly called TRBD1 or TRBD2 (7 bases each). V lost 5 bases and J lost 3, with 17 bases in between. The CDR3 sequence is 15 residues long. The germline gives CDR1 ENHRY, CDR2 SYGVKD. In DNA form, the CDR3 reads TGTGCCATCAGTTCCCAGGGAGGGGGCCACTACGAGCAGTACTTC. Translated, it gives CAISSQGGGHYEQYF.

The chain links TRBV15 to TRBJ2-1; 8 bases align to TRBD2. This CDR3 comprises 16 residues. Germline V gene data show CDR1 as LNHNV and CDR2 as YYDKDF (reference sequence). Unmatched junction bases numbered 8, after V lost 5 bases and J lost 2 bases. The CDR3 DNA is TGTGCCACCAGCTCGCTAGGGCGGGAGGCCTACAATGAGCAGTTCTTC. It encodes CATSSLGREAYNEQFF.

This clonotype has more than one count but fewer than ten. The J gene is TRBJ2-7, the V gene TRBV15; 9 nucleotides match TRBD2. Germline trimming cut 2 bases from V and 2 bases from J; bases unmatched to any gene: 7. The CDR3 runs to 16 residues. CDR1 and CDR2 (germline): LNHNV, YYDKDF (reference sequence). The CDR3 sequence is CATSRKVGLATYEQYF. CDR3 bases: TGTGCCACCAGCAGAAAAGTGGGACTAGCCACCTACGAGCAGTACTTC.

There are a few counts of this clonotype. The rearrangement links TRBV5-1 to TRBJ2-6; the match to TRBD1 covers 8 bases. V trimming: 4 bases; J trimming: 4 bases; junction bases outside the gene matches: 7. The CDR3 is 16 residues long. Germline values: CDR1 SGHRS, CDR2 YFSETQ. The chain's CDR3 is CASSAQGAKGANVLTF. CDR3 nucleotides: TGCGCCAGCAGCGCGCAGGGGGCTAAGGGGGCCAACGTCCTGACTTTC.

V usage is TRBV20-1 and J usage is TRBJ2-2, with D perhaps assigned TRBD1 or TRBD2 (5 bases each). This CDR3 spans 12 amino acids. V was pared by 3 bases and J by 6 bases, with 8 bases between. Germline CDR1 is DFQATT and CDR2 is SNEGSKA (reference sequence). The CDR3: CSASEGPGELFF. In DNA form, the CDR3 reads TGCAGTGCTAGCGAGGGGCCCGGGGAGCTGTTTTTT.

This clonotype was detected only a few times. J is TRBJ2-7 and V is TRBV4-1; 8 bases match TRBD1. V was pared by 1 base and J by 1 base, with 6 bases of the junction left unmatched. The CDR3 covers 16 residues. Germline CDR1 is MGHRA and CDR2 is YSYEKL. The CDR3 protein is CASSQGKRTGSYEQYF. The CDR3 nucleotides read TGCGCCAGCAGCCAAGGAAAGCGGACAGGGTCCTACGAGCAGTACTTC.

This clonotype was recorded a few times. This may stem from a read error, because a much larger clone lies one nucleotide away. The chain has TRBV5-5 and TRBJ1-1; unclear D gene. The CDR3 extends over 14 amino acids. The germline gives CDR1 SGHKS, CDR2 YYEKEE (reference sequence). The V end was cut by 3 bases, the J end by 0 bases, with 9 bases between. The CDR3 DNA reads as TGTGCCAGCAGCTCGCAGGTTCTGAACACTGAAGCTTTCTTT. It is translated as CASSSQVLNTEAFF.